This entry lists 8 T cell receptor beta chains sequenced from one sample in a study of blood T cell repertoires in COVID-19 (TCRdb year 2020). The protocol used for the library was the immunoSEQ multiplex PCR assay. TCRdb limited this immuneACCESS table to in-frame rearrangements with V and J called. A share of clones is missing; checked studies link under half to unresolved V genes, and the rest is unexplained. A total of about 260,000 clones appear in this sample, roughly nine tenths of them only once. About 9.8% of the sample is taken by the ten largest. The sample comprised peripheral blood. The receptors shown here come from a man aged 35 to 55 who had recovered from COVID-19.

This chain connects TRBV18 to TRBJ2-3, with 13 bases that match TRBD2. Germline V gene data show CDR1 as KGHSH and CDR2 as LQKENI. With 8 bases clipped from V and 4 bases from J, the junction kept 6 bases outside the gene matches. The CDR3 contains 15 residues. The CDR3 loop is CASNTGLAGADTQYF. In DNA, the CDR3 is TGTGCCAGCAATACCGGACTAGCGGGGGCAGATACGCAGTATTTT.

The chain uses TRBV29-1 and TRBJ2-1; 11 bases are a match to TRBD2. Unmatched junction bases numbered 4, after V lost 7 bases and J lost 5 bases. CDR3 length equals 13 residues. Per germline, CDR1 SQVTM and CDR2 ANQGSEA. Written as DNA, the CDR3 is TGCAGCGCCGAGGGACTAGCGGACAATGAGCAGTTCTTC. Residues: CSAEGLADNEQFF.

The chain uses TRBV27 and TRBJ1-6, with D possibly being TRBD1 (5 bases). This CDR3 contains 18 residues. With 1 base removed from V and 0 bases from J, the gap between germline ends came to 13 bases. The V gene's germline CDR1 is MNHEY and CDR2 SMNVEV (reference sequence). CDR3 DNA sequence: TGTGCCAGCAGTTTATTTGGAGGGGCGAGCTCCTATAATTCACCCCTCCACTTT. This codes for CASSLFGGASSYNSPLHF.

The chain joins TRBV12-3 or TRBV12-4 to TRBJ1-4; D might be TRBD1 (6 bases). The CDR3 loop spans 12 amino acids. Trimming left V 7 bases short and J 8 bases short, with 11 bases between. The CDR3: CASKQGWEKLFF. The CDR3 nucleotides read TGTGCCAGCAAACAGGGTTGGGAAAAACTGTTTTTT.

The CDR3: CTSSQVSCRGSYTQYF. The CDR3 DNA is TGCACCAGCAGCCAAGTCAGTTGTCGGGGATCGTATACGCAGTATTTT. The chain has TRBV1 and TRBJ2-3; TRBD2, the table's D call, was not compared with the DNA. TRBV1 is flagged as a pseudogene. There are 16 residues in the CDR3.

The gene calls are TRBV7-6 and TRBJ2-7, with TRBD1 matching 7 bases. The CDR3 extends over 15 amino acids. The trim removed 5 bases at V and 2 bases at J, leaving 9 bases unmatched. The germline V gene has CDR1 SGHVS and CDR2 FNYEAQ. The CDR3 is CASSRDSSRPYEQYF. CDR3 DNA sequence: TGTGCCAGCAGCCGGGACAGTTCGAGGCCCTACGAGCAGTACTTC.

The CDR3 bases are TGTGCCAGCAGCGGCGGGCCATTAGGTAGAGATACGCAGTATTTT. Amino acids: CASSGGPLGRDTQYF. The chain uses TRBV9 and TRBJ2-3; possible D gene TRBD2, 5 bases. Germline V CDR1 and CDR2: SGDLS, YYNGEE. The CDR3 covers 15 residues. The ends were cut back, 3 bases at V and 5 bases at J, with 16 bases in the middle.

The chain couples TRBV27 to TRBJ1-6; a weak D match, TRBD1 (6 bases). CDR1 is MNHEY and CDR2 is SMNVEV in the germline V gene (reference sequence). CDR3 length equals 15 residues. The germline V and J ends were trimmed by 5 bases and 4 bases, with 12 bases remaining between them. This CDR3 reads CASSRAGTYNSPLHF. CDR3 nucleotides: TGTGCCAGCAGTAGAGCCGGGACATATAATTCACCCCTCCACTTT.